One sample yielded the 32 T cell receptor beta chains listed below, sequenced in a study of shared clonotypes between healthy human individuals. Generated by immunoSEQ multiplex PCR, the TCRdb table keeps only in-frame clones and is missing some. The repertoire consists of approximately 720,000 clones, with approximately 79% occurring once and the leading ten covering about 1.8%. Material: memory CD4+ T cells sorted from blood. The sample's subset: CD45RA-negative fraction. The receptors were gathered from a woman younger than 45 in good health.

This chain links TRBV7-9 with TRBJ1-1, with D unresolved. The V gene lost 5 bases and the J gene lost 1 base, with 14 bases spanning the gap. CDR3 length: 15 residues. Per germline, CDR1 SEHNR and CDR2 FQNEAQ (reference sequence). In DNA form, the CDR3 reads TGTGCCAGCAGCCCCCCGGACGGAGGGAACACTGAAGCTTTCTTT. Translated, it gives CASSPPDGGNTEAFF.

The chain has TRBV25-1 and TRBJ2-3, with D possibly matching TRBD2 (6 bases). The V and J ends lost 2 bases and 0 bases respectively, with 12 bases between them. CDR1 and CDR2 (germline): MGHDK, SYGVNS. This CDR3 has 16 residues. CDR3 loop: CASSEGIAVSTDTQYF. CDR3 nucleotide sequence: TGTGCCAGCAGTGAAGGAATAGCGGTTAGCACAGATACGCAGTATTTT.

The chain recombines TRBV28 with TRBJ2-7; 14 bases are shared with TRBD2. CDR1 and CDR2 from the germline V gene are MDHEN and SYDVKM. J was trimmed by 3 bases and V by 6 bases; bases with no gene match: 16. The CDR3 is 19 residues long. CDR3 DNA: TGTGCCAGCAGGTTTTCCCCGGGACTAGCGGGAGTATTGGGCTACGAGCAGTACTTC. It specifies CASRFSPGLAGVLGYEQYF.

This rearrangement joins TRBV5-4 to TRBJ2-7; D remains unclear. Germline CDR1 SGHNT, CDR2 YYREEE (reference sequence). Trimming removed 0 bases at V and 3 bases at J, with 7 bases between. The length of the CDR3 is 13 residues. CDR3 residues: CASSLGWNYEQYF. The CDR3 DNA is TGTGCCAGCAGCTTGGGGTGGAACTACGAGCAGTACTTC.

The chain is built from TRBV11-3 and TRBJ2-2, with D tentatively TRBD2 (6 bases). Germline V lookup: CDR1 SGHNT, CDR2 YENEEA. V was shortened by 5 bases and J by 0 bases, with 13 bases between the two germline ends. The CDR3 contains 16 residues. The CDR3 sequence is CASSPLGGANTGELFF. CDR3 nucleotide sequence: TGTGCCAGCAGCCCACTAGGCGGGGCGAACACCGGGGAGCTGTTTTTT.

Details on this clone: This same CDR3 is encoded by further DNA sequences in the sample. This chain joins TRBV5-4 and TRBJ2-3; the D is unclear. CDR1 and CDR2 (germline): SGHNT, YYREEE (reference sequence). V lost 4 bases and J lost 1, with 7 bases in between. This CDR3 comprises 13 residues. The CDR3 DNA reads TGTGCCAGCAGCCCCGGGCGCACAGATACGCAGTATTTT. Its protein product is CASSPGRTDTQYF. Supplemented by reference TRBV5-4 and TRBJ2-3, the full variable domain reads ETGVTQSPTHLIKTRGQQVTLRCSSQSGHNTVSWYQQALGQGPQFIFQYYREEENGRGNFPPRFSGLQFPNYSSELNVNALELDDSALYLCASSPGRTDTQYFGPGTRLTVL.

The genes are TRBV19 and TRBJ1-4; 7 bases map to TRBD1. This CDR3 spans 14 amino acids. Trimming at V came to 6 bases and at J to 11 bases, leaving 12 bases not matched to a gene. The germline CDR1 and CDR2 sequences are LNHDA and SQIVND (reference sequence). The CDR3 here is CASRNPGQYSKLFF. In nucleotides, the CDR3 is TGTGCCAGTAGAAACCCGGGACAGTATTCCAAACTGTTTTTT. The full variable domain, in which reference TRBV19 and TRBJ1-4 provide the parts outside the CDR3, is DGGITQSPKYLFRKEGQNVTLSCEQNLNHDAMYWYRQDPGQGLRLIYYSQIVNDFQKGDIAEGYSVSREKKESFPLTVTSAQKNPTAFYLCASRNPGQYSKLFFGSGTQLSVL.

This clone was recorded at least ten times. This chain joins TRBV6-6 and TRBJ1-1; D not certain. The CDR3 runs to 16 residues. Germline loops: CDR1 MNHNY, CDR2 SVGAGI (reference sequence). V was clipped by 0 bases and J by 1 base, with 12 bases between them. The CDR3 protein is CASSYSGRLSNTEAFF. CDR3 DNA sequence: TGTGCCAGCAGTTACTCTGGCAGGTTGTCGAACACTGAAGCTTTCTTT.

The V and J genes are TRBV6-1 and TRBJ2-3; possible D gene TRBD2, 5 bases. V gave up 4 bases and J gave up 6 bases, with 14 bases separating them. This CDR3 region has 14 residues. The germline CDR1 and CDR2 sequences are MNHNS and SASEGT. The CDR3 nucleotides are TGTGCCAGCAGTGCCCCCATACTAGGGGATACGCAGTATTTT. Translating gives CASSAPILGDTQYF.

The V call is TRBV19, the J call TRBJ2-7; a possible D gene is TRBD2 (6 bases). Germline CDR1 is LNHDA and CDR2 is SQIVND (reference sequence). V lost 4 bases and J 0 bases, leaving 10 bases between the germline ends. The CDR3 has 14 residues. The CDR3: CASSTGDSSYEQYF. The CDR3 nucleotides read TGTGCCAGTAGTACCGGGGACTCCTCCTACGAGCAGTACTTC.

The chain combines TRBV6-1 with TRBJ2-3, with a weak D call TRBD2 (5 bases). Trimming left V 2 bases short and J 2 bases short, with 14 bases between. The CDR3 spans 16 residues. Per the germline V gene, CDR1 is MNHNS and CDR2 is SASEGT. DNA for the CDR3: TGTGCCAGCAGTGAACGAAGCACGGGATACACAGATACGCAGTATTTT. Protein sequence: CASSERSTGYTDTQYF.

The chain joins TRBV18 to TRBJ2-5, with a possible D match to TRBD1 (6 bases). CDR1 and CDR2 from the germline V gene are KGHSH and LQKENI. Trimming removed 1 base at V and 0 bases at J, with 9 bases between. The CDR3 is 15 residues long. The CDR3 region is CASSPRQDYQETQYF. Here the CDR3 DNA reads TGTGCCAGCTCACCACGACAGGATTACCAAGAGACCCAGTACTTC.

The J gene is TRBJ2-1, the V gene TRBV7-8; possible D gene TRBD2, 5 bases. This CDR3 has 15 residues. The germline gives CDR1 SGHVS, CDR2 FQNEAQ. Trimming removed 1 base at V and 7 bases at J, with 14 bases between. The CDR3 coding sequence is TGTGCCAGCAGCTTAGATCCGGCCGGGGTTAATGAGCAGTTCTTC. As protein: CASSLDPAGVNEQFF. Using reference TRBV7-8 and TRBJ2-1 for the parts outside the CDR3, the full variable domain is GAGVSQSPRYKVAKRGQDVALRCDPISGHVSLFWYQQALGQGPEFLTYFQNEAQLDKSGLPSDRFFAERPEGSVSTLKIQRTQQEDSAVYLCASSLDPAGVNEQFFGPGTRLTVL.

This clone showed up just once. V and J are TRBV19 and TRBJ2-1, with 11 bases lining up with TRBD2. V shed 5 bases and J 7 bases; nucleotides not matched to a gene: 7. CDR3 length: 15 residues. Germline V CDR1 and CDR2: LNHDA, SQIVND (reference sequence). DNA for the CDR3: TGTGCCAGTAGTGTCCTAGCGGGAGGACAGAATGAGCAGTTCTTC. It codes for CASSVLAGGQNEQFF.

The chain has TRBV20-1 and TRBJ2-1; 10 nucleotides align to TRBD2. The CDR3 is made up of 11 amino acids. Germline V gene sequence: CDR1 DFQATT, CDR2 SNEGSKA (reference sequence). DNA for the CDR3: TGCGCTAGCGGGAGTCGGAATGAGCAGTTCTTC. Amino acids: CASGSRNEQFF.

V is TRBV6-6 and J is TRBJ2-5, with 7 positions matching TRBD2. V shed 8 bases, J shed 5 bases, and the junction held 5 bases outside the gene matches. CDR3 length: 12 residues. Germline values: CDR1 MNHNY, CDR2 SVGAGI (reference sequence). The CDR3 sequence: CASSGGGETQYF. DNA of the CDR3: TGTGCCAGCTCGGGAGGAGGGGAGACCCAGTACTTC.

This clone was observed once. The CDR3 loop is CASSRPLQGIYNEQFF. DNA of the CDR3: TGTGCCAGCAGCAGACCGCTTCAGGGGATCTACAATGAGCAGTTCTTC. The chain recombines TRBV11-1 with TRBJ2-1; weak D call: TRBD1 (6 bases). With 5 bases removed from V and 3 bases from J, the gap between germline ends came to 17 bases. CDR1 is SGHAT, CDR2 FQDESV, per germline (reference sequence). This CDR3 has 16 amino acids.

This clone has only one observation. The rearrangement joins TRBV28 to TRBJ2-7, with 7 bases identical to TRBD1. CDR1 is MDHEN, CDR2 SYDVKM, per germline. The CDR3 has 18 residues. V shed 8 bases, J shed 1 base, and the junction held 20 bases outside the gene matches. In DNA form, the CDR3 reads TGTGCCAGCCACGGACCGACTCGACAGGGTACAAGGTCCTACGAGCAGTACTTC. This sequence encodes CASHGPTRQGTRSYEQYF. Based on the CDR3 plus reference TRBV28 and TRBJ2-7, the full variable domain is DVKVTQSSRYLVKRTGEKVFLECVQDMDHENMFWYRQDPGLGLRLIYFSYDVKMKEKGDIPEGYSVSREKKERFSLILESASTNQTSMYLCASHGPTRQGTRSYEQYFGPGTRLTVT.

This clone was seen a handful of times. V gene TRBV18 combines with J gene TRBJ2-7; 12 bases agree with TRBD2. Per germline, CDR1 KGHSH and CDR2 LQKENI. With V trimmed by 5 bases and J by 6 bases, 14 bases remained unmatched. The CDR3 totals 17 residues. CDR3 protein: CASSSTSGSPSWGEQYF. The CDR3, as DNA: TGTGCCAGCTCATCGACTAGCGGGAGTCCCTCGTGGGGCGAGCAGTACTTC.

The rearrangement joins TRBV29-1 to TRBJ1-2; D call uncertain. V lost 4 bases and J lost 5, with 8 bases in between. The germline CDR1 and CDR2 sequences are SQVTM and ANQGSEA. CDR3 length equals 11 residues. This CDR3 is CSVGSEYGYTF. DNA of the CDR3: TGCAGCGTTGGATCAGAGTATGGCTACACCTTC.

The chain links TRBV6-5 to TRBJ1-5, with 8 bases fitting TRBD1. Per germline, CDR1 MNHEY and CDR2 SVGAGI. With V trimmed by 10 bases and J by 5 bases, 7 bases remained unmatched. The CDR3 loop spans 13 amino acids. The DNA of the CDR3 is TGTGCCACCCGGGACAGGCTATATCAGCCCCAGCATTTT. It encodes CATRDRLYQPQHF.

The chain is built from TRBV4-1 and TRBJ2-7; D is possibly TRBD1 or TRBD2 (5 bases each). This CDR3 spans 14 amino acids. V was shortened by 4 bases and J by 7 bases, with 17 bases between the two germline ends. Germline V gene data show CDR1 as MGHRA and CDR2 as YSYEKL. The CDR3 DNA is TGCGCCAGCAGCCCAACTAGGGGTTTGCGGGAGCAGTACTTC. It encodes CASSPTRGLREQYF.

This clone occurred a few times. This CDR3 is also generated by other DNA sequences in the sample. This chain joins TRBV6-5 and TRBJ1-1; D is undetermined. The V gene lost 2 bases and the J gene lost 4 bases, with 11 bases spanning the gap. CDR1 and CDR2 (germline): MNHEY, SVGAGI. The CDR3 is 14 residues long. CDR3 sequence: CASSYGGLGTEAFF. For the CDR3, the DNA is TGTGCCAGCAGTTACGGAGGGTTGGGCACTGAAGCTTTCTTT.

The J gene is TRBJ1-1, the V gene TRBV5-1, with 8 bases identical to TRBD1. With 5 bases clipped from V and 4 bases from J, the junction kept 10 bases outside the gene matches. Germline assignment: CDR1 SGHRS and CDR2 YFSETQ. This CDR3 has 15 amino acids. DNA of the CDR3: TGCGCCAGCAGATCGGACAGGGCGCTGGGCACTGAAGCTTTCTTT. This encodes CASRSDRALGTEAFF.

This chain joins TRBV5-1 and TRBJ1-3; D is perhaps TRBD1 (6 bases). Germline V gene lookup returns CDR1 SGHRS and CDR2 YFSETQ. The germline V and J ends were trimmed by 4 bases and 0 bases, with 11 bases remaining between them. The CDR3 runs to 15 residues. CDR3 sequence (DNA): TGCGCCAGCAGCACGGGACACCTCTCTGGAAACACCATATATTTT. Encoded protein: CASSTGHLSGNTIYF.

For the CDR3, the DNA is TGTGCCAGCAGGCCCCGGGACGGCCTACCGTTTGGGGCCAACGTCCTGACTTTC. Translating it yields CASRPRDGLPFGANVLTF. The chain links TRBV27 to TRBJ2-6; possibly TRBD1 or TRBD2 for D (5 bases each). The V gene's germline CDR1 is MNHEY and CDR2 SMNVEV (reference sequence). The CDR3 has 18 amino acids. Between the trimmed V and J ends, which lost 6 bases and 3 bases, there was a span of 21 bases.

V and J are TRBV29-1 and TRBJ1-2; D is perhaps TRBD1 (6 bases). The CDR3 is 13 amino acids. Germline loops: CDR1 SQVTM, CDR2 ANQGSEA. The V end was cut by 3 bases, the J end by 8 bases, with 16 bases between. CDR3 sequence: CSVDTGGMKGYTF. DNA of the CDR3: TGCAGCGTTGATACGGGGGGCATGAAGGGCTACACCTTC.

V gene TRBV9 combines with J gene TRBJ2-7; TRBD1 agrees at 9 bases. CDR1 is SGDLS and CDR2 is YYNGEE in the germline V gene. Trimming removed 1 base from V and 1 base from J; junction bases left unmatched: 6. The CDR3 is made up of 16 amino acids. The CDR3 DNA reads as TGTGCCAGCAGCGTAAAAGAAGGGACAGGGTCCTACGAGCAGTACTTC. Amino acid sequence: CASSVKEGTGSYEQYF.

The chain employs TRBV9 and TRBJ2-5; 7 bases match TRBD1. J gave up 5 bases and V 4 bases, and 11 bases lay outside the gene matches. The germline gives CDR1 SGDLS, CDR2 YYNGEE. The CDR3 has 15 residues. The CDR3 here is CASSTGQPGLETQYF. The CDR3 nucleotides are TGTGCCAGCAGCACGGGACAGCCCGGGTTGGAGACCCAGTACTTC. Filled out from reference TRBV9 and TRBJ2-5, the complete variable domain reads DSGVTQTPKHLITATGQRVTLRCSPRSGDLSVYWYQQSLDQGLQFLIQYYNGEERAKGNILERFSAQQFPDLHSELNLSSLELGDSALYFCASSTGQPGLETQYFGPGTRLLVL.

The chain recombines TRBV29-1 with TRBJ1-1; 7 nucleotides align to TRBD1. The CDR3 extends over 13 amino acids. Germline V lookup: CDR1 SQVTM, CDR2 ANQGSEA. Trimming removed 7 bases from V and 1 base from J; junction bases left unmatched: 6. The CDR3 DNA sequence: TGCAGCGCTATTCGACAGGGGAACACTGAAGCTTTCTTT. Its protein product is CSAIRQGNTEAFF.

Worth noting for this clone: Other DNA sequences in this specimen translate into the identical CDR3. The genes are TRBV18 and TRBJ2-1; weak D call: TRBD1 (6 bases). Trimming shortened V by 3 bases and J by 8 bases, and 8 bases separated the two germline ends. The CDR3 is made up of 12 amino acids. Looked up from germline, CDR1 is KGHSH and CDR2 is LQKENI. The CDR3 nucleotides read TGTGCCAGCTCACCCAGGGGCGATGAGCAGTTCTTC. Translation gives CASSPRGDEQFF.

The CDR3 bases are TGCGCCAGCAGTGAGTCGGACGTTAGCAATCAGCCCCAGCATTTT. Residues: CASSESDVSNQPQHF. The V call is TRBV10-2, the J call TRBJ1-5; no reliable D call. Trimming took off 0 bases at V and 0 bases at J, with 6 bases between the two ends. The CDR3 is 15 amino acids. Germline V gives CDR1 WSHSY, CDR2 SAAADI.